The entry that follows covers one TCR beta chain sequence. The data were taken from a study of blood T cell repertoires in COVID-19. Assay used: immunoSEQ multiplex PCR; TCRdb lists only in-frame clones, some missing. This sample has 25,000 to 30,000 clones; around four fifths occur once, and the top ten carry 60% to 80%. Germline lookup yields CDR1 SGHRS and CDR2 YFSETQ. V was clipped by 4 bases and J by 6 bases; unmatched bases: 2. This CDR3 spans 13 amino acids. V is TRBV5-1 and J is TRBJ2-2; 8 nucleotides align to TRBD1. The TCR comes from a man between 65 and 85 years old with acute or convalescent COVID-19. Material for sequencing was peripheral blood. The chain's CDR3 is CASSLQGAGELFF. CDR3 DNA sequence: TGCGCCAGCAGCCTACAGGGGGCCGGGGAGCTGTTTTTT. The full variable domain, rest sourced from reference TRBV5-1 and TRBJ2-2, is KAGVTQTPRYLIKTRGQQVTLSCSPISGHRSVSWYQQTPGQGLQFLFEYFSETQRNKGNFPGRFSGRQFSNSRSEMNVSTLELGDSALYLCASSLQGAGELFFGEGSRLTVL.